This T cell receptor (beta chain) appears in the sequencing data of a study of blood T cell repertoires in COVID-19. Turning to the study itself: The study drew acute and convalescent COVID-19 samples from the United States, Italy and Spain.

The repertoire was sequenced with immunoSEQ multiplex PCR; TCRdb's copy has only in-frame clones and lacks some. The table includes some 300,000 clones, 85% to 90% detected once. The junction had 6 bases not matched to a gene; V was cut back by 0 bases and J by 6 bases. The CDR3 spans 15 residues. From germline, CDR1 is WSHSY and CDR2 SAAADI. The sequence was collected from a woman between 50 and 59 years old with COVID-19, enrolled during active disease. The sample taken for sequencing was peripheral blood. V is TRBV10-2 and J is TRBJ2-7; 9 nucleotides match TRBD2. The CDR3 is CASSESFSGSREQYF. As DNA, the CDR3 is TGCGCCAGCAGTGAGTCCTTTAGCGGGAGTCGCGAGCAGTACTTC.